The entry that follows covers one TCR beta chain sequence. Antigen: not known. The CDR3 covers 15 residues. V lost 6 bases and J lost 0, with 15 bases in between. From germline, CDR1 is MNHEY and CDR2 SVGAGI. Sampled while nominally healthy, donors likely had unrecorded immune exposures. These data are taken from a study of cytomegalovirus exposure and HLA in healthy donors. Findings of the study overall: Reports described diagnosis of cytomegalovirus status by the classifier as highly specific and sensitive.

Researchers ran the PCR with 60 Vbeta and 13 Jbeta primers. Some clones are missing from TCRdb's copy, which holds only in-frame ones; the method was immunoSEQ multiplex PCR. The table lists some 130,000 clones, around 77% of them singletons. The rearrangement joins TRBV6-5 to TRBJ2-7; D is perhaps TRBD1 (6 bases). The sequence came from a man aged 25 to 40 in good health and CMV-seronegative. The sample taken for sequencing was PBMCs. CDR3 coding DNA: TGTGCCAGCAGAGGGTTTGGGACACCCTCCTACGAGCAGTACTTC. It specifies CASRGFGTPSYEQYF.